This TCR beta chain emerged from a study of regulatory T cells in long-lasting Graves disease. This clonotype was counted a few times. Its antigen remains unidentified. Time point: persistent/refractory GD, antithyroid drugs over 5 years with positive TRAb. Construction of the TCR library relied on RNA isolated from PBMCs. EDTA tubes were used for drawing around 9 milliliters of peripheral blood. The CDR3 is 14 amino acids. V shed 0 bases, J shed 6 bases, and the junction held 6 bases outside the gene matches. CDR1 is SGDLS, CDR2 YYNGEE, per germline. Library construction for TCR beta used iRepertoire HTBI primers and Arm-PCR of CDR3 regions. TCRdb recomputed calls from the multiplex PCR reads with MiXCR, one row per CDR3 protein. This table has 650,000 to 850,000 distinct CDR3 sequences, approximately 31% appearing once. Broader study findings: It was in persistent disease that TRBV28, TRBJ1-2 and TRBJ2-5 were favored. The TCR repertoire of persistent Graves' patients was less diverse than that of newly diagnosed ones.

The chain has TRBV9 and TRBJ2-7; 7 bases fit TRBD2. This receptor was identified in a female donor with Graves disease. The starting material was peripheral blood mononuclear cells (PBMCs), obtained when the disease was refractory, from a patient treated with antithyroid drugs. CDR3 in amino acids: CASSVGGRAGEQYF. The CDR3 nucleotides read TGTGCCAGCAGCGTAGGTGGGAGGGCCGGCGAGCAGTACTTC.